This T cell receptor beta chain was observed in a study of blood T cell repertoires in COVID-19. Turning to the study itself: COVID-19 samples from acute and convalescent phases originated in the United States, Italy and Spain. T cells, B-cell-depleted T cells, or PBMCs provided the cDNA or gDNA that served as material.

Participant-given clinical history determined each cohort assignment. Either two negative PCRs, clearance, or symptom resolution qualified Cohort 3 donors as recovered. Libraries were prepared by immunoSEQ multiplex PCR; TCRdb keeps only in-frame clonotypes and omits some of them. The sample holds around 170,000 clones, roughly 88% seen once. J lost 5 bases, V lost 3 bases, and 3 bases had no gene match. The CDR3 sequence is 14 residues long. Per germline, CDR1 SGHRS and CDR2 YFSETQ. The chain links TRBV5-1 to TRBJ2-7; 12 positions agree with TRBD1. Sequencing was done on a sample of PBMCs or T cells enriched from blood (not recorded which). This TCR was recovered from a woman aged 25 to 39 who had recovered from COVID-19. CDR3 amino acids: CASSWGQGANEQYF. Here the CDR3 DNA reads TGCGCCAGCAGCTGGGGACAGGGGGCCAACGAGCAGTACTTC.